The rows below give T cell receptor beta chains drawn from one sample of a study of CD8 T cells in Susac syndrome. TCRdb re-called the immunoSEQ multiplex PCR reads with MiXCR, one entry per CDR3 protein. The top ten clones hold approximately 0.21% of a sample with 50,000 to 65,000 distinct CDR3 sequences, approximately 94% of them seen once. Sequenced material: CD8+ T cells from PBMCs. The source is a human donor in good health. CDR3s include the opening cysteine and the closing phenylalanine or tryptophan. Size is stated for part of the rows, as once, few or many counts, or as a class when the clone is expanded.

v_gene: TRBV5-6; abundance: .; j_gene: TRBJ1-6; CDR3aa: CASSRRDSNSPLHF
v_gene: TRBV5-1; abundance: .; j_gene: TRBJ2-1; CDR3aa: CASSPVVGGHTPNEQFF
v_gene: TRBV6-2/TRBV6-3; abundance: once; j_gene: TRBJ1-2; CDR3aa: CASSYSMGAVPSYGYTF
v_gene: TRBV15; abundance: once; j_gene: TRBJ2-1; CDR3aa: CATSDVRSGDNEQFF
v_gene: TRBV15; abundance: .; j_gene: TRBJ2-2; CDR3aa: CATSRDQRAGELFF
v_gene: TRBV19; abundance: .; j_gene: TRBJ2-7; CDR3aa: CASSPLAGGYYEQYF
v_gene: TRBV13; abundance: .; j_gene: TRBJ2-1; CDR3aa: CASSSEYNEQFF
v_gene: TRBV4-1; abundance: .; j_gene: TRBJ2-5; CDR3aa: CASSQGLRETQYF
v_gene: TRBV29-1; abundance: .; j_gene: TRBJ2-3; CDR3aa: CSVGATGLPGGTDTQYF
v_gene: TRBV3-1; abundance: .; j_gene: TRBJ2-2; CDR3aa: CASSPWGQNTGELFF
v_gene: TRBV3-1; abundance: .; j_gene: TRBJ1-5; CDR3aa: CASSQGGYSNQPQHF
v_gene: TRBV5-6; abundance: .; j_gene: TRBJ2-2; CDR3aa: CASSLTGRNTGELFF
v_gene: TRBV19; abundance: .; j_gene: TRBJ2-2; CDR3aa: CASTLTGELFF
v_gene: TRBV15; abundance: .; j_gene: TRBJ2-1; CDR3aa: CATSRDGTSGGVGNEQFF
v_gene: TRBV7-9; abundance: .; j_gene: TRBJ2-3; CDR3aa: CASSHPLKEQGPTDTQYF
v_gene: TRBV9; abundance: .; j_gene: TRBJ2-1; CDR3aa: CASSVSPTNEQFF
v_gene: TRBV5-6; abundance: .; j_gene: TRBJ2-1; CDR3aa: CASSQTADEQFF
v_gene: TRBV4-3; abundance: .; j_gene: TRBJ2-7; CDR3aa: CASSQDRSGGLVEQYF
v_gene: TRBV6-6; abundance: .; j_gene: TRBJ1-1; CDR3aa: CASSRDWSTEAFF
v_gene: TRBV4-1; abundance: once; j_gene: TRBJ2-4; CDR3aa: CASSARWGPKNIQYF
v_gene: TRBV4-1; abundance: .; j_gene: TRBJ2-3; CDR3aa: CASSQVRAGGASDTQYF
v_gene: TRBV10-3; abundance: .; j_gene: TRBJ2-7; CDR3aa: CAISEGASPYEQYF
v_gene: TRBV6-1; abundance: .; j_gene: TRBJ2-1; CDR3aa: CASRPLTSGGAGYNEQFF
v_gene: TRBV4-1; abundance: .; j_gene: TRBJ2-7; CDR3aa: CASSQEWPAFYEQYF
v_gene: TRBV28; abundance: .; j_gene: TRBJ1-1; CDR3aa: CASSSPGTGGNFAEAFF
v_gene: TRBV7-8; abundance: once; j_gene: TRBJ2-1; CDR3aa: CASSLSLIGAGLAGGGGQFF
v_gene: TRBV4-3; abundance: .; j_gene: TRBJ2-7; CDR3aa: CASSQEGTPYEQYF
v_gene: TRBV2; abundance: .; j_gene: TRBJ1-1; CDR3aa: CASSTWQGWYTEAFF
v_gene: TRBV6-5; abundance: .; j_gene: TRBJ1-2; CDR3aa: CASSYSSGNYGYTF
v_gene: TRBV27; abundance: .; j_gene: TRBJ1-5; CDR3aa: CASSWSGGQPQHF
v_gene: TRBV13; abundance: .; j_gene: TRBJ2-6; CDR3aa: CASSLWGGDGANVLTF
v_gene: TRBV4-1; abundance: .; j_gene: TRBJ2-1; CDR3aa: CASSQVRGSEGNEQFF
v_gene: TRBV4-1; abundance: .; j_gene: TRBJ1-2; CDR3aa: CASSPPGAGASGYTF
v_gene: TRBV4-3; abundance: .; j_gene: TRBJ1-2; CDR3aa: CASSQDPEGDYGYTF
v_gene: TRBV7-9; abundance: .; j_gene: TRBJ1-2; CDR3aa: CASSPEDSYRGYTF
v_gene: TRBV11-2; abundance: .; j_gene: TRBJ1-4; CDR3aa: CASSLAGGWTNEKLFF
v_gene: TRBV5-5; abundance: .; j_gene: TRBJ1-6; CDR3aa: CASSLGDMNKIQPLHF
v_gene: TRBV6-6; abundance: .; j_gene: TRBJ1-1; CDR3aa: CASSLSERMNTEAFF
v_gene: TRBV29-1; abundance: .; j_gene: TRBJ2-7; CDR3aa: CSVEERFSGISYEQYF
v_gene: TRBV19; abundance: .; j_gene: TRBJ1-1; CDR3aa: CASSPGTGDYSEAFF
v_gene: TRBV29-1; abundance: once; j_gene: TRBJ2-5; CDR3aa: CSAPGLASEGWETQYF